The 20 T cell receptor beta chains listed next were all sequenced from one sample in a study of blood T cells in healthy people across ages. Alongside a J-beta primer mix, a sample-barcoded 5' primer served in a second PCR lasting roughly 7 to 12 cycles. TCRdb redid the calling of the 5' RACE reads with MiXCR, one entry per CDR3 protein. The sample lists almost 1 million distinct CDR3 sequences, 51% occurring once. The sample taken for sequencing was blood. The receptors stem from a woman aged 60-75 years in good health.

CDR3 amino acids: CASSLERANTEAFF. Here the CDR3 DNA reads TGCGCCAGCAGCCTCGAACGGGCCAACACTGAAGCTTTCTTT. This chain links TRBV4-1 with TRBJ1-1; D gene unclear. This CDR3 is 14 amino acids long. Trimming removed 4 bases at V and 2 bases at J, with 11 bases between. Germline V gene lookup returns CDR1 MGHRA and CDR2 YSYEKL.

This clonotype has a single count. This rearrangement joins TRBV18 to TRBJ2-4; D call uncertain. The germline V gene has CDR1 KGHSH and CDR2 LQKENI. The CDR3 consists of 14 residues. With 2 bases removed from V and 8 bases from J, the gap between germline ends came to 13 bases. The CDR3 coding sequence is TGTGCCAGCTCACCAACAAGAACCCAGGACATTCAGTACTTC. Its translation: CASSPTRTQDIQYF.

For the CDR3, the DNA is TGCAGCGTTGTGCCAGGGGGCCACACTGAAGCTTTCTTT. This translates into CSVVPGGHTEAFF. V gene TRBV29-1 combines with J gene TRBJ1-1; the match to TRBD1 covers 8 bases. Per germline, CDR1 SQVTM and CDR2 ANQGSEA. CDR3 size: 13 residues. V lost 4 bases, J lost 3 bases, and 4 bases stayed unmatched. Full variable domain (missing parts from reference TRBV29-1 and TRBJ1-1): SAVISQKPSRDICQRGTSLTIQCQVDSQVTMMFWYRQQPGQSLTLIATANQGSEATYESGFVIDKFPISRPNLTFSTLTVSNMSPEDSSIYLCSVVPGGHTEAFFGQGTRLTVV.

The rearrangement links TRBV9 to TRBJ2-2; D is ambiguous. Trimming took off 4 bases at V and 0 bases at J, with 13 bases between the two ends. The CDR3 has 16 residues. Germline V gene data show CDR1 as SGDLS and CDR2 as YYNGEE. This chain's CDR3 is CASSQAAEPNTGELFF. As DNA, the CDR3 is TGTGCCAGCAGCCAGGCCGCGGAACCGAACACCGGGGAGCTGTTTTTT.

The chain carries TRBV6-5 and TRBJ2-7; 11 bases align to TRBD2. From germline, CDR1 is MNHEY and CDR2 SVGAGI. V was pared by 4 bases and J by 2 bases, with 10 bases of the junction left unmatched. There are 17 residues in the CDR3. The CDR3 DNA follows: TGTGCCAGCAGTTTCCGCCTTACTAGCGGGAGCCCCTACGAGCAGTACTTC. Translation gives CASSFRLTSGSPYEQYF.

In its sample, this clonotype was seen a few times. V and J are TRBV29-1 and TRBJ2-1, with D perhaps being TRBD1 or TRBD2 (5 bases each). This CDR3 is built from 13 residues. The V end was cut by 7 bases, the J end by 1 base, with 11 bases between. Looked up from germline, CDR1 is SQVTM and CDR2 is ANQGSEA. CDR3 region: CSGGARSYNEQFF. DNA for the CDR3: TGCAGCGGAGGGGCCAGGTCCTACAATGAGCAGTTCTTC.

This rearrangement joins TRBV2 to TRBJ1-2; possible D gene TRBD1, 5 bases. The CDR3 sequence is 14 residues long. Germline assignment: CDR1 SNHLY and CDR2 FYNNEI. V lost 8 bases, J lost 0 bases, and 13 bases lay in between. The CDR3 sequence is CASRVGGANYGYTF. The CDR3 DNA follows: TGTGCCAGCCGGGTCGGGGGAGCTAACTATGGCTACACCTTC.

The rearrangement links TRBV4-1 to TRBJ2-1; no clear D gene. CDR1 is MGHRA, CDR2 YSYEKL, per germline. CDR3 length: 14 amino acids. V lost 0 bases and J lost 13, with 16 bases in between. In DNA, the CDR3 is TGCGCCAGCAGCCAAGACCCCCGGGTAGAGACCCAGTTCTTC. Translating it yields CASSQDPRVETQFF.

The sample holds a few counts of this clonotype. The chain uses TRBV29-1 and TRBJ2-7; D possibly matches TRBD1 or TRBD2 (5 bases each). Germline lookup yields CDR1 SQVTM and CDR2 ANQGSEA. This CDR3 contains 14 residues. V was trimmed by 5 bases and J by 3 bases, leaving 17 bases between them. This chain's CDR3 is CSVFGGSVGYEQYF. As DNA, the CDR3 is TGCAGCGTTTTTGGGGGTTCGGTGGGCTACGAGCAGTACTTC.

This CDR3 reads CASSEQGDTQYF. CDR3 coding DNA: TGTGCCAGCAGTGAACAGGGAGATACGCAGTATTTT. The rearrangement links TRBV2 to TRBJ2-3; perhaps TRBD1 as D (5 bases). Germline assignment: CDR1 SNHLY and CDR2 FYNNEI. This CDR3 contains 12 residues. V was shortened by 2 bases and J by 5 bases, with 5 bases between the two germline ends.

This clonotype was recorded a few times. The rearrangement joins TRBV28 to TRBJ1-5; D might be TRBD1 (5 bases). Germline lookup yields CDR1 MDHEN and CDR2 SYDVKM. This CDR3 is built from 18 residues. The V gene lost 3 bases and the J gene lost 0 bases, with 18 bases spanning the gap. The CDR3 DNA is TGTGCCAGCAGTTTCGCCGGGACCGCACGACCTAGCAATCAGCCCCAGCATTTT. Its protein is CASSFAGTARPSNQPQHF.

The table lists this clonotype with a count of one. The chain employs TRBV20-1 and TRBJ1-2, with D uncertain. V was clipped by 4 bases and J by 4 bases, with 13 bases between them. Germline V gene lookup returns CDR1 DFQATT and CDR2 SNEGSKA (reference sequence). This CDR3 is 13 amino acids long. CDR3 region: CSANLPGSYGYTF. The CDR3 coding sequence is TGCAGTGCTAACCTTCCCGGGAGCTATGGCTACACCTTC.

This clonotype appeared a few times. The V call is TRBV7-3, the J call TRBJ2-3, with no clear D. This CDR3 contains 15 residues. CDR1 and CDR2 from the germline V gene are SGHTA and FQGTGA. Trimming pared 2 bases from V and 0 bases from J, leaving 9 bases between. CDR3 loop: CASSLSSLSTDTQYF. The CDR3 DNA follows: TGTGCCAGCAGCTTATCCTCTTTAAGCACAGATACGCAGTATTTT.

The rearrangement uses TRBV6-2 or TRBV6-3 and TRBJ1-2; 9 positions agree with TRBD1. Trimming removed 8 bases from V and 7 bases from J; junction bases left unmatched: 8. This CDR3 spans 13 amino acids. Germline V gene data show CDR1 as MNHEY and CDR2 as SVGEGT. The CDR3 reads CASAGQGTTGYTF. The CDR3 nucleotides are TGTGCCAGCGCGGGACAGGGTACGACTGGCTACACCTTC.

J is TRBJ1-2 and V is TRBV7-2; 10 positions agree with TRBD1. The germline V gene encodes CDR1 SGHTA and CDR2 FQGNSA. There are 17 residues in the CDR3. With 1 base clipped from V and 0 bases from J, the junction kept 5 bases outside the gene matches. CDR3 DNA: TGTGCCAGCAGCTTAGGCCGGACAGGGGGAACTAACTATGGCTACACCTTC. Protein sequence: CASSLGRTGGTNYGYTF.

The chain has TRBV28 and TRBJ2-3; 7 positions match TRBD2. With V trimmed by 3 bases and J by 0 bases, 12 bases remained unmatched. Germline-derived CDR1 and CDR2 are MDHEN and SYDVKM. The CDR3 is 18 amino acids. This chain's CDR3 is CASSFDAGATLSTDTQYF. DNA of the CDR3: TGTGCCAGCAGTTTCGACGCGGGAGCCACACTTAGCACAGATACGCAGTATTTT. Supplemented by reference TRBV28 and TRBJ2-3, the full variable domain reads DVKVTQSSRYLVKRTGEKVFLECVQDMDHENMFWYRQDPGLGLRLIYFSYDVKMKEKGDIPEGYSVSREKKERFSLILESASTNQTSMYLCASSFDAGATLSTDTQYFGPGTRLTVL.

This clonotype was counted between two and nine times. The J gene is TRBJ2-7, the V gene TRBV28; D is unclear. V was clipped by 6 bases and J by 3 bases, with 9 bases between them. The CDR3 loop spans 12 amino acids. Germline assignment: CDR1 MDHEN and CDR2 SYDVKM. DNA of the CDR3: TGTGCCAGCAGATCGGGCGGCTACGAGCAGTACTTC. This translates into CASRSGGYEQYF.

The chain recombines TRBV7-2 with TRBJ2-1; D not resolved. Germline V CDR1 and CDR2: SGHTA, FQGNSA. Trimming removed 2 bases at V and 8 bases at J, with 10 bases between. This CDR3 has 13 residues. CDR3 bases: TGTGCCAGCAGCTTAAAGCTTACCTATGAGCAGTTCTTC. It is translated as CASSLKLTYEQFF.

This sequence joins TRBV5-1 and TRBJ2-2; the match to TRBD2 covers 9 bases. Germline CDR1 is SGHRS and CDR2 is YFSETQ. Trimming cost V 4 bases and J 7 bases; bases outside gene matches: 14. The CDR3 is 17 residues long. The CDR3 reads CASSPPKTSGAIGELFF. CDR3 DNA sequence: TGCGCCAGCAGCCCTCCCAAGACTAGCGGAGCCATCGGGGAGCTGTTTTTT.

The sample holds a few counts of this clonotype. The chain employs TRBV12-3 or TRBV12-4 and TRBJ2-3; D perhaps matches TRBD2 (6 bases). The CDR3 spans 13 residues. The V and J ends lost 7 bases and 2 bases respectively, with 10 bases between them. In DNA form, the CDR3 reads TGTGCCAGCAAACGGGACTCCACAGATACGCAGTATTTT. The encoded protein is CASKRDSTDTQYF.